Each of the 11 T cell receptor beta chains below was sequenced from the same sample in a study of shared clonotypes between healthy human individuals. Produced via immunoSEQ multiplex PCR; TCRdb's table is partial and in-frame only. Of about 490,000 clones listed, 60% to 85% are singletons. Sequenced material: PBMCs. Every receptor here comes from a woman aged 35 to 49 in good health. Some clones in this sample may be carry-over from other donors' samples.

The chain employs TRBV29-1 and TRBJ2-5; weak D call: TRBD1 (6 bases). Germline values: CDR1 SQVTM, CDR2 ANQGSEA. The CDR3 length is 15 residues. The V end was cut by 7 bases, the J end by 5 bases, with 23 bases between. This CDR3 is CSAVQGGGPGETQYF. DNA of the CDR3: TGCAGCGCCGTACAGGGTGGAGGTCCCGGGGAGACCCAGTACTTC.

In DNA form, the CDR3 reads TGTGCCAGTAGAGAGTGGGAGGGCCAAGAGACCCAGTACTTC. Protein: CASREWEGQETQYF. V gene TRBV19 combines with J gene TRBJ2-5; 7 positions match TRBD2. Germline V gene sequence: CDR1 LNHDA, CDR2 SQIVND (reference sequence). Trimming took 6 bases from V and 1 from J; bases not matched to a gene: 5. The CDR3 loop spans 14 amino acids.

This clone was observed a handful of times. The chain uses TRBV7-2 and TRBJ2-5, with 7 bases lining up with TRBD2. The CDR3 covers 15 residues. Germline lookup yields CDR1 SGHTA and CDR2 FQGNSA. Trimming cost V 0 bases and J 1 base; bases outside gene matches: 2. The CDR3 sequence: CASSLAASGQETQYF. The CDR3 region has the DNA TGTGCCAGCAGCTTAGCAGCTAGCGGCCAAGAGACCCAGTACTTC.

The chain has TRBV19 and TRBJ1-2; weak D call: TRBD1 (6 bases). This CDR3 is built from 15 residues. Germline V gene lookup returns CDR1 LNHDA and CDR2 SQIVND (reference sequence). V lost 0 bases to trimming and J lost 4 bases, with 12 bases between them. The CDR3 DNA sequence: TGTGCCAGTAGTATAGACATCGGGGGCGTCTATGGCTACACCTTC. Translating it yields CASSIDIGGVYGYTF.

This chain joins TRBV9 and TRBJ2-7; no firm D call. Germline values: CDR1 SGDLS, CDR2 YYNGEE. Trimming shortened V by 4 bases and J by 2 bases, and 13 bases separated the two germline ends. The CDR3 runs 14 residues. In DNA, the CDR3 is TGTGCCAGCAGCTTGGACCCTACCACCTACGAGCAGTACTTC. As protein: CASSLDPTTYEQYF.

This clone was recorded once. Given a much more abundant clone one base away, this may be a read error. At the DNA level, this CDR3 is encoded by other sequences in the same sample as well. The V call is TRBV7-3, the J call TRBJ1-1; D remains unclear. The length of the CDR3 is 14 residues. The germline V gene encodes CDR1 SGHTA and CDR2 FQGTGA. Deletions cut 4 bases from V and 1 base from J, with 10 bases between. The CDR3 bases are TGTGCCAGCAGCTATGGGCCTTCGAACACTGAAGCTTTCTTT. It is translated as CASSYGPSNTEAFF.

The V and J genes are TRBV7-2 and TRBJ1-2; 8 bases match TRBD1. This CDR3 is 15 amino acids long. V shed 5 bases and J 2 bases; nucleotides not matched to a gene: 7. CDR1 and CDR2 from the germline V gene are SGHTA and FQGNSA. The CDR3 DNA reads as TGTGCCAGCAGCGGTGGGACAGGTGTCAACTATGGCTACACCTTC. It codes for CASSGGTGVNYGYTF.

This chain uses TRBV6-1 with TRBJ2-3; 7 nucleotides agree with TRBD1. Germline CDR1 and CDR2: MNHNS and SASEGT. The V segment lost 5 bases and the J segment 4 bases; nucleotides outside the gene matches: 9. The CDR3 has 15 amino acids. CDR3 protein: CASSPKRQGPDTQYF. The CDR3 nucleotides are TGTGCCAGCAGTCCCAAGAGACAGGGCCCAGATACGCAGTATTTT.

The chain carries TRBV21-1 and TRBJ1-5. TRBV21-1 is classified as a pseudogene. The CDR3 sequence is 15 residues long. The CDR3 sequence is CASSPDPETHQPQHF. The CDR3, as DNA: TGTGCCAGCAGCCCTGACCCCGAAACCCATCAGCCCCAGCATTTT.

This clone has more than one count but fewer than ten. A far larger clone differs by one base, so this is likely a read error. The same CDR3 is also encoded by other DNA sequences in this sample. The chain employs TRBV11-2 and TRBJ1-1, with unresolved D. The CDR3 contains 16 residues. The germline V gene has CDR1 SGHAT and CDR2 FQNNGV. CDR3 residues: CASSSPEWIRDTEAFF. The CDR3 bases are TGTGCTAGCAGCTCCCCTGAGTGGATTCGGGACACTGAAGCTTTCTTT.

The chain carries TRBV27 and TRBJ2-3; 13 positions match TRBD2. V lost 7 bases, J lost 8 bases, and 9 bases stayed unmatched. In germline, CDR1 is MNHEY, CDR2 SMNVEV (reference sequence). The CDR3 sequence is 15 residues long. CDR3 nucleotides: TGTGCCAGCATTGAACTAGCGGGAGGGCTAACTACGCAGTATTTT. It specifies CASIELAGGLTTQYF.